These 23 T cell receptor beta chains were sequenced from one sample in a study of a mutant IDH1 vaccine in newly diagnosed glioma. Only in-frame clones appear in the TCRdb table, and some are missing; sequencing was by immunoSEQ multiplex PCR. The data hold fewer than 150,000 clones, with 85% to 90% observed a single time. No antigen is known for these receptors. Time point described: week 11, during vaccination. In the vaccine, a single dose held 300 ug of the mutant IDH1 20-mer peptide, along with topical imiquimod. Specimen: PBMCs, collected from a glioma patient whose treatment included an IDH1 peptide vaccine. The receptors come from a woman aged 50 to 65 with glioma.

V is TRBV6-5 and J is TRBJ2-7, with 8 bases aligning to TRBD1. V was clipped by 6 bases and J by 3 bases; unmatched bases: 10. Germline V gene data show CDR1 as MNHEY and CDR2 as SVGAGI. The CDR3 runs to 15 residues. Here the CDR3 DNA reads TGTGCCAGCAGAATAAACGACAGGGGCGACTACGAGCAGTACTTC. Residues: CASRINDRGDYEQYF.

The rearrangement links TRBV5-6 to TRBJ1-2; D gene unclear. V lost 1 base to trimming and J lost 4 bases, with 14 bases between them. This CDR3 has 15 amino acids. CDR1 is SGHDT, CDR2 YYEEEE, per germline. This CDR3 reads CASSLQQAGVYGYTF. CDR3 DNA: TGTGCCAGCAGCTTGCAGCAGGCGGGCGTCTATGGCTACACCTTC.

This chain uses TRBV6-5 with TRBJ2-7; the match to TRBD2 covers 11 bases. Per germline, CDR1 MNHEY and CDR2 SVGAGI. Losses at the gene ends were 4 bases for V and 7 bases for J; bases not matched to a gene: 9. The CDR3 runs to 15 residues. The CDR3 DNA is TGTGCCAGCAGTTCCACTAGCGGGAGTTCAAGAGAGCAGTACTTC. Translated, it gives CASSSTSGSSREQYF.

The rearrangement joins TRBV5-1 to TRBJ2-3, with 7 bases matching TRBD2. The germline gives CDR1 SGHRS, CDR2 YFSETQ. The V gene end was trimmed by 3 bases and the J gene end by 2 bases; junction bases not matched to a gene: 6. CDR3 length equals 15 residues. CDR3 in DNA: TGCGCCAGCAGCTCCTCGGGGGGTGACACAGATACGCAGTATTTT. Encoded protein: CASSSSGGDTDTQYF.

The gene calls are TRBV20-1 and TRBJ1-1, with D maybe TRBD1 (6 bases). Germline loops: CDR1 DFQATT, CDR2 SNEGSKA (reference sequence). The CDR3 length is 11 residues. The chain's CDR3 is CSITGRTEAFF. CDR3 DNA sequence: TGCAGCATTACAGGGCGGACTGAAGCTTTCTTT.

This chain connects TRBV7-9 to TRBJ1-2; D might be TRBD1 (6 bases). The CDR3 runs 14 residues. V was pared by 5 bases and J by 2 bases, with 12 bases between. Germline assignment: CDR1 SEHNR and CDR2 FQNEAQ (reference sequence). The CDR3 sequence is CASSPGQFNYGYTF. CDR3 sequence (DNA): TGTGCCAGCAGCCCCGGACAGTTCAACTATGGCTACACCTTC.

CDR3 DNA sequence: TGTGCCCCCCTCCAGTACACCAATGAGCAGTTCTTC. Protein: CAPLQYTNEQFF. The genes are TRBV2 and TRBJ2-1; D is unresolved. The CDR3 has 12 amino acids. The germline CDR1 and CDR2 sequences are SNHLY and FYNNEI. V lost 11 bases and J lost 6, with 14 bases in between. The whole variable domain, remainder taken from reference TRBV2 and TRBJ2-1, is EPEVTQTPSHQVTQMGQEVILRCVPISNHLYFYWYRQILGQKVEFLVSFYNNEISEKSEIFDDQFSVERPDGSNFTLKIRSTKLEDSAMYFCAPLQYTNEQFFGPGTRLTVL.

Only a few counts were recorded for this clone. The rearrangement joins TRBV15 to TRBJ2-7, with D possibly TRBD2 on 6 matching bases. Trimming removed 1 base from V and 1 base from J, with 20 bases in between. Germline CDR1 LNHNV, CDR2 YYDKDF (reference sequence). The CDR3 loop spans 18 amino acids. The CDR3 DNA follows: TGTGCCACCAGCAGAGCCTTTAGCGGCCCATCGTCTTCCTACGAGCAGTACTTC. It is translated as CATSRAFSGPSSSYEQYF.

The chain uses TRBV2 and TRBJ2-3, with a weak D call TRBD2 (5 bases). The CDR3 runs 13 residues. Germline-derived CDR1 and CDR2 are SNHLY and FYNNEI. Trimming took 7 bases from V and 4 from J, leaving 12 bases between them. CDR3 coding DNA: TGTGCCAGCACCGAGGGCGGAGCAGATACGCAGTATTTT. It specifies CASTEGGADTQYF.

The chain uses TRBV13 and TRBJ2-2, with 11 positions matching TRBD2. V shed 4 bases and J 4 bases; nucleotides not matched to a gene: 8. This CDR3 has 17 residues. Germline CDR1 reads PRHDT; CDR2 reads FYEKMQ (reference sequence). This chain's CDR3 is CASSSLVAGGSTGELFF. DNA of the CDR3: TGTGCCAGCAGCTCCCTGGTAGCGGGAGGGAGCACCGGGGAGCTGTTTTTT.

The rearrangement uses TRBV5-1 and TRBJ2-4; possibly TRBD1 for D (6 bases). Trimming shortened V by 9 bases and J by 1 base, and 23 bases separated the two germline ends. In germline, CDR1 is SGHRS, CDR2 YFSETQ. The length of the CDR3 is 17 residues. In DNA, the CDR3 is TGCGCCACCACCACTTCAGGGGATCCCAGGGCCAAAAACATTCAGTACTTC. Encoded protein: CATTTSGDPRAKNIQYF.

This chain joins TRBV25-1 and TRBJ2-7; D unclear. Deletions cut 5 bases from V and 5 bases from J, with 4 bases between. The CDR3 is 10 residues long. Germline assignment: CDR1 MGHDK and CDR2 SYGVNS. The CDR3 DNA reads TGTGCCAGCAGTACCCACGAGCAGTACTTC. This codes for CASSTHEQYF.

This rearrangement joins TRBV27 to TRBJ2-1, with TRBD2 identical over 7 bases. Germline CDR1 is MNHEY and CDR2 is SMNVEV (reference sequence). The V segment lost 3 bases and the J segment 7 bases; nucleotides outside the gene matches: 6. The CDR3 covers 14 residues. Here the CDR3 DNA reads TGTGCCAGCAGTTTCCCCGGGACTACGAATGAGCAGTTCTTC. Amino acid sequence: CASSFPGTTNEQFF.

The gene calls are TRBV7-9 and TRBJ2-2; 12 nucleotides align to TRBD1. Germline CDR1 SEHNR, CDR2 FQNEAQ (reference sequence). The CDR3 runs to 14 residues. Trimming took 8 bases from V and 4 from J; bases not matched to a gene: 2. In DNA form, the CDR3 reads TGTGCCAGCCGGGACAGGGGGCTCACCGGGGAGCTGTTTTTT. It yields the protein CASRDRGLTGELFF.

The chain links TRBV28 to TRBJ2-1, with 8 nucleotides matching TRBD2. Germline V CDR1 and CDR2: MDHEN, SYDVKM. The CDR3 runs 18 residues. The trim removed 0 bases at V and 5 bases at J, leaving 12 bases unmatched. CDR3 sequence: CASSLWDTSSGRHNEQFF. CDR3 DNA sequence: TGTGCCAGCAGTTTATGGGATACCTCTAGCGGGCGTCACAATGAGCAGTTCTTC.

V and J are TRBV28 and TRBJ2-5; D remains ambiguous. Germline V lookup: CDR1 MDHEN, CDR2 SYDVKM. V lost 6 bases to trimming and J lost 1 base, with 12 bases between them. The CDR3 is 14 residues long. The CDR3 sequence: CASRDQWGQETQYF. CDR3 sequence (DNA): TGTGCCAGCAGAGATCAGTGGGGCCAAGAGACCCAGTACTTC.

The rearrangement uses TRBV6-5 and TRBJ2-2, with 7 bases matching TRBD1. V was clipped by 1 base and J by 5 bases; unmatched bases: 7. Germline V gene data show CDR1 as MNHEY and CDR2 as SVGAGI. The CDR3 runs to 16 residues. CDR3 residues: CASSYLGGQLTGELFF. CDR3 coding DNA: TGTGCCAGCAGTTACTTAGGGGGACAGCTTACCGGGGAGCTGTTTTTT.

This rearrangement joins TRBV19 to TRBJ1-2; 8 bases line up with TRBD1. CDR3 length equals 14 residues. Germline CDR1 and CDR2: LNHDA and SQIVND (reference sequence). V was pared by 5 bases and J by 5 bases, with 7 bases of the junction left unmatched. The CDR3 reads CASSPSGTGYGYTF. Here the CDR3 DNA reads TGTGCCAGTAGTCCGTCCGGGACAGGATATGGCTACACCTTC.

This clone has only one observation. The J gene is TRBJ1-3, the V gene TRBV15, with D tentatively TRBD1 (5 bases). The CDR3 is made up of 16 amino acids. The ends were cut back, 0 bases at V and 4 bases at J, with 13 bases in the middle. Per the germline V gene, CDR1 is LNHNV and CDR2 is YYDKDF (reference sequence). The DNA for the CDR3 is TGTGCCACCAGCAGAGATCGGGGGGAGGTGGGAAACACCATATATTTT. Its protein product is CATSRDRGEVGNTIYF.

The rearrangement uses TRBV6-1 and TRBJ1-5, with D unresolved. The CDR3 consists of 13 residues. V dropped 4 bases and J dropped 5 bases, with 9 bases sitting between them. Germline V lookup: CDR1 MNHNS, CDR2 SASEGT. The CDR3 sequence is CASSGSGHQPQHF. For the CDR3, the DNA is TGTGCCAGCAGTGGTTCCGGGCATCAGCCCCAGCATTTT.

Of note for this clone: It is unclear where the CDR3 begins or ends on the DNA, so no DNA is shown, and the CDR3 is as TCRdb lists it. The genes are TRBV28 and TRBJ2-1; the D call TRBD1 from the table was never checked on the DNA. The CDR3 contains 14 residues when both ends are counted. Germline loops: CDR1 MDHEN, CDR2 SYDVKM. CDR3 in amino acids: CASSLFATGTLTLF.

The chain links TRBV19 to TRBJ1-1, with D hard to call. The CDR3 length is 14 residues. V shed 6 bases and J shed 0 bases, with 11 bases lying between them. Germline V gives CDR1 LNHDA, CDR2 SQIVND (reference sequence). The CDR3 region is CASRNDPMNTEAFF. The CDR3 DNA reads as TGTGCCAGTAGGAACGACCCGATGAACACTGAAGCTTTCTTT.

This clone was counted a few times. This chain joins TRBV5-1 and TRBJ2-5; 10 bases map to TRBD2. Germline values: CDR1 SGHRS, CDR2 YFSETQ. V trimming: 0 bases; J trimming: 0 bases; junction bases outside the gene matches: 2. The CDR3 covers 16 residues. DNA of the CDR3: TGCGCCAGCAGCTTGGGAGCGGGAGGGTACCAAGAGACCCAGTACTTC. Translated: CASSLGAGGYQETQYF.